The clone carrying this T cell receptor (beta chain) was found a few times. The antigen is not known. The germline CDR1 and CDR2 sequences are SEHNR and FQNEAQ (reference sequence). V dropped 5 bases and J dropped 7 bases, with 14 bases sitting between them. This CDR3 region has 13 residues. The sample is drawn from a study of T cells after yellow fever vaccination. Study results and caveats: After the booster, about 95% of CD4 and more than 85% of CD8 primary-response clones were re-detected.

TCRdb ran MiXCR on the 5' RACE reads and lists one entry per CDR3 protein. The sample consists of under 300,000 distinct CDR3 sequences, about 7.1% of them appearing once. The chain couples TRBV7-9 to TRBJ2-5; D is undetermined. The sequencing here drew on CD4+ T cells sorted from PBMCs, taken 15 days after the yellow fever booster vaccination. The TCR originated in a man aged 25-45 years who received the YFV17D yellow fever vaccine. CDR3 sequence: CASSMPGLGTQYF. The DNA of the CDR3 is TGTGCCAGCAGCATGCCGGGCCTGGGGACCCAGTACTTC.